This entry lists 17 T cell receptor beta chains sequenced from one sample in a study of cytomegalovirus exposure and HLA in healthy donors. PCR involved 60 Vbeta and 13 Jbeta primers. Assay: immunoSEQ multiplex PCR; the TCRdb copy retains only in-frame clones and omits some. The data show 150,000 to 200,000 clones, 60% to 85% seen once. Sequenced material: PBMCs. These receptors came from a female donor in good health and CMV-seronegative.

The genes are TRBV19 and TRBJ2-5, with 9 bases that match TRBD2. With V trimmed by 3 bases and J by 4 bases, 6 bases remained unmatched. Germline assignment: CDR1 LNHDA and CDR2 SQIVND (reference sequence). The CDR3 length is 15 residues. The DNA for the CDR3 is TGTGCCAGTAGTATGGATAGCGGGAGCGGAGAGACCCAGTACTTC. Its protein is CASSMDSGSGETQYF. Variable domain in full (rest from reference TRBV19 and TRBJ2-5): DGGITQSPKYLFRKEGQNVTLSCEQNLNHDAMYWYRQDPGQGLRLIYYSQIVNDFQKGDIAEGYSVSREKKESFPLTVTSAQKNPTAFYLCASSMDSGSGETQYFGPGTRLLVL.

This chain connects TRBV28 to TRBJ1-4; 7 nucleotides match TRBD1. The ends lost 6 bases at V and 0 bases at J; junction bases unmatched: 7. From germline, CDR1 is MDHEN and CDR2 SYDVKM. The CDR3 sequence is 16 residues long. CDR3: CASSLRDSTTNEKLFF. The CDR3 region has the DNA TGTGCCAGCAGCCTTCGGGACAGTACAACTAATGAAAAACTGTTTTTT.

The J gene is TRBJ2-1, the V gene TRBV7-6, with 8 bases that match TRBD2. Trimming removed 3 bases from V and 6 bases from J; junction bases left unmatched: 7. Germline-derived CDR1 and CDR2 are SGHVS and FNYEAQ. There are 15 residues in the CDR3. The CDR3 is CASSLRLAGSNEQFF. CDR3 coding DNA: TGTGCCAGCAGCTTGAGATTAGCGGGATCCAATGAGCAGTTCTTC.

This clone was picked up a small number of times. The chain carries TRBV7-3 and TRBJ2-3; TRBD1 is a possible D gene (5 bases). The germline V gene has CDR1 SGHTA and CDR2 FQGTGA. The V gene lost 2 bases and the J gene lost 2 bases, with 11 bases spanning the gap. This CDR3 is built from 15 residues. The CDR3 DNA reads as TGTGCCAGCAGCTTAGGGCAGGGAATCACAGATACGCAGTATTTT. Protein: CASSLGQGITDTQYF. Full variable domain (missing parts from reference TRBV7-3 and TRBJ2-3): GAGVSQTPSNKVTEKGKYVELRCDPISGHTALYWYRQSLGQGPEFLIYFQGTGAADDSGLPNDRFFAVRPEGSVSTLKIQRTERGDSAVYLCASSLGQGITDTQYFGPGTRLTVL.

The chain combines TRBV27 with TRBJ2-7, with D maybe TRBD1 (6 bases). Trimming shortened V by 0 bases and J by 3 bases, and 6 bases separated the two germline ends. The germline V gene encodes CDR1 MNHEY and CDR2 SMNVEV (reference sequence). The CDR3 extends over 13 amino acids. The DNA for the CDR3 is TGTGCCAGCAGTTTATCAGGGGGCTACGAGCAGTACTTC. Protein: CASSLSGGYEQYF.

In this sample, this clone turned up a few times. The chain employs TRBV2 and TRBJ2-3; D not certain. The CDR3 is made up of 16 amino acids. Germline assignment: CDR1 SNHLY and CDR2 FYNNEI. Trimming took 2 bases from V and 0 from J, leaving 12 bases between them. Written as DNA, the CDR3 is TGTGCCAGCAGTGAAAGTGGTGTTACTAGCACAGATACGCAGTATTTT. The encoded protein is CASSESGVTSTDTQYF.

The chain has TRBV28 and TRBJ2-1, with 9 positions matching TRBD2. This CDR3 is 14 amino acids long. Germline V gene sequence: CDR1 MDHEN, CDR2 SYDVKM. J was trimmed by 7 bases and V by 7 bases; bases with no gene match: 8. The DNA of the CDR3 is TGTGCCAGCACAAGGCGGGAGGGAAAAAATGAGCAGTTCTTC. Protein sequence: CASTRREGKNEQFF. The whole variable domain, filled in from reference TRBV28 and TRBJ2-1, reads DVKVTQSSRYLVKRTGEKVFLECVQDMDHENMFWYRQDPGLGLRLIYFSYDVKMKEKGDIPEGYSVSREKKERFSLILESASTNQTSMYLCASTRREGKNEQFFGPGTRLTVL.

The rearrangement joins TRBV9 to TRBJ1-1; D perhaps matches TRBD1 (5 bases). CDR3 size: 14 residues. Germline V lookup: CDR1 SGDLS, CDR2 YYNGEE. V was shortened by 4 bases and J by 3 bases, with 13 bases between the two germline ends. In DNA, the CDR3 is TGTGCCAGCAGCCCCCGTGGGGGGGACACTGAAGCTTTCTTT. This translates into CASSPRGGDTEAFF. Full variable domain (rest looked up from reference TRBV9 and TRBJ1-1): DSGVTQTPKHLITATGQRVTLRCSPRSGDLSVYWYQQSLDQGLQFLIQYYNGEERAKGNILERFSAQQFPDLHSELNLSSLELGDSALYFCASSPRGGDTEAFFGQGTRLTVV.

The chain uses TRBV7-9 and TRBJ1-2; 7 bases are a match to TRBD1. The V gene end was trimmed by 5 bases and the J gene end by 6 bases; junction bases not matched to a gene: 6. This CDR3 is 13 amino acids long. Germline CDR1 SEHNR, CDR2 FQNEAQ (reference sequence). As DNA, the CDR3 is TGTGCCAGCAGCCCGCAGGGGGTCCATGGCTACACCTTC. Protein product: CASSPQGVHGYTF. The full variable domain, its missing parts supplied by reference TRBV7-9 and TRBJ1-2, is DTGVSQNPRHKITKRGQNVTFRCDPISEHNRLYWYRQTLGQGPEFLTYFQNEAQLEKSRLLSDRFSAERPKGSFSTLEIQRTEQGDSAMYLCASSPQGVHGYTFGSGTRLTVV.

This rearrangement joins TRBV2 to TRBJ2-5; D remains unclear. The end of the DNA fits TRBJ2-7 better, so the J call may be wrong. The CDR3 is made up of 16 amino acids. Germline CDR1 reads SNHLY; CDR2 reads FYNNEI. The chain's CDR3 is CASSGGRLPPDYEQYF. The DNA of the CDR3 is TGTGCCAGCAGTGGGGGAAGGCTACCCCCTGACTACGAGCAGTACTTC.

The chain links TRBV27 to TRBJ1-6; 9 bases are a match to TRBD1. Germline trimming cut 4 bases from V and 4 bases from J; bases unmatched to any gene: 8. This CDR3 has 17 amino acids. CDR1 and CDR2 (germline): MNHEY, SMNVEV (reference sequence). CDR3: CASSWGTGRGYNSPLHF. CDR3 DNA sequence: TGTGCCAGCAGTTGGGGGACAGGGCGAGGATATAATTCACCCCTCCACTTT.

In its sample, this clone was seen a few times. The V gene is TRBV28, the J gene TRBJ1-6, with 8 bases matching TRBD1. The V gene's germline CDR1 is MDHEN and CDR2 SYDVKM. Unmatched junction bases numbered 11, after V lost 7 bases and J lost 9 bases. The CDR3 has 15 amino acids. The CDR3 here is CASTRPGQASSPLHF. The CDR3 region has the DNA TGTGCCAGCACCAGACCGGGACAGGCAAGTTCACCCCTCCACTTT. The variable domain in full, with the rest retrieved from reference TRBV28 and TRBJ1-6, is DVKVTQSSRYLVKRTGEKVFLECVQDMDHENMFWYRQDPGLGLRLIYFSYDVKMKEKGDIPEGYSVSREKKERFSLILESASTNQTSMYLCASTRPGQASSPLHFGNGTRLTVT.

The chain employs TRBV7-9 and TRBJ2-5; 14 bases map to TRBD2. There are 17 residues in the CDR3. With 1 base clipped from V and 3 bases from J, the junction kept 4 bases outside the gene matches. CDR1 is SEHNR, CDR2 FQNEAQ, per germline (reference sequence). The CDR3 is CASSLGTSGGFEETQYF. The CDR3 nucleotides are TGTGCCAGCAGCTTAGGGACTAGCGGGGGGTTCGAAGAGACCCAGTACTTC.

The gene calls are TRBV7-3 and TRBJ1-1; no definite D call. The V end lost 5 bases, the J end lost 1 base, and 11 bases lay between the germline ends. The CDR3 consists of 14 residues. CDR1 is SGHTA and CDR2 is FQGTGA in the germline V gene. As DNA, the CDR3 is TGTGCCAGCAGCCCGCAAGGGAGGAACACTGAAGCTTTCTTT. Translation gives CASSPQGRNTEAFF.

V is TRBV7-3 and J is TRBJ2-3, with 9 nucleotides matching TRBD1. Unmatched junction bases numbered 8, after V lost 5 bases and J lost 2 bases. In germline, CDR1 is SGHTA, CDR2 FQGTGA. This CDR3 has 16 residues. CDR3 coding DNA: TGTGCCAGCAGCCTACAGGGGGCGGGGTACACAGATACGCAGTATTTT. The encoded protein is CASSLQGAGYTDTQYF. The variable domain in full, with the rest retrieved from reference TRBV7-3 and TRBJ2-3, is GAGVSQTPSNKVTEKGKYVELRCDPISGHTALYWYRQSLGQGPEFLIYFQGTGAADDSGLPNDRFFAVRPEGSVSTLKIQRTERGDSAVYLCASSLQGAGYTDTQYFGPGTRLTVL.

Only a few counts were recorded for this clone. The V and J genes are TRBV7-9 and TRBJ1-1, with TRBD1 matching 8 bases. CDR1 is SEHNR, CDR2 FQNEAQ, per germline (reference sequence). The CDR3 is 15 residues long. The V and J ends lost 0 bases and 2 bases, in that order; junction bases with no gene match: 2. In DNA, the CDR3 is TGTGCCAGCAGCTTAGCGGCAGGGGGCAACACTGAAGCTTTCTTT. It translates to CASSLAAGGNTEAFF.

V and J are TRBV7-3 and TRBJ2-1; 15 bases fit TRBD2. Germline CDR1 SGHTA, CDR2 FQGTGA. V lost 5 bases, J lost 9 bases, and 14 bases stayed unmatched. This CDR3 spans 18 amino acids. The CDR3: CASSPTGLAGGPLSEQFF. The CDR3 region has the DNA TGTGCCAGCAGCCCCACAGGACTAGCGGGGGGGCCTCTGAGTGAGCAGTTCTTC.